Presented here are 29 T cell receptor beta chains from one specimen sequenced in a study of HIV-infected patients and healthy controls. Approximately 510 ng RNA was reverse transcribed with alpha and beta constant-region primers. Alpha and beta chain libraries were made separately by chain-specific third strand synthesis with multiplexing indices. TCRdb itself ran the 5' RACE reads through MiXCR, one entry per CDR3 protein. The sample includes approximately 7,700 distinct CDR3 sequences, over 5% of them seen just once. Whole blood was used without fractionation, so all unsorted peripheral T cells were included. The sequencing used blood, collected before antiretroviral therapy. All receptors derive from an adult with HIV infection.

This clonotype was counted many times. The CDR3 DNA sequence: TGTGCCAGCAGTGAAAGCGCCGAGGCCGAGTACTATGGCTACACCTTC. Protein: CASSESAEAEYYGYTF. V gene TRBV2 combines with J gene TRBJ1-2, with unresolved D. The CDR3 is 16 residues long. V was pared by 2 bases and J by 3 bases, with 16 bases between. Germline V gene lookup returns CDR1 SNHLY and CDR2 FYNNEI.

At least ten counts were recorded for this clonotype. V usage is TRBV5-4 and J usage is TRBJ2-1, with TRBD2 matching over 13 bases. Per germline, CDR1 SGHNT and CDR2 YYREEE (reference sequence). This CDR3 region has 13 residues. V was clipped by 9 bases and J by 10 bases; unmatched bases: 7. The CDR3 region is CATTSGGAGEQFF. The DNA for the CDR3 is TGTGCCACCACTAGCGGGGGGGCCGGAGAGCAGTTCTTC.

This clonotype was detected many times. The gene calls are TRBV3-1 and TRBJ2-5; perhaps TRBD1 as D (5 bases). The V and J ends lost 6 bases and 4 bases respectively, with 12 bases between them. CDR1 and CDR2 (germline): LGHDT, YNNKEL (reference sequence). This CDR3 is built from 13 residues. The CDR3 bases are TGTGCCAGCAGGGGGCTTAGGGGAGAGACCCAGTACTTC. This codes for CASRGLRGETQYF.

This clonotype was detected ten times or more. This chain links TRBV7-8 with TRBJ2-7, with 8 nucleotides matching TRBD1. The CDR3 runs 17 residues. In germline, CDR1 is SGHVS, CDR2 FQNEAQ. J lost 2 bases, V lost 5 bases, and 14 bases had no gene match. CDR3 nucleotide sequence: TGTGCCAGCAGCGGAAAATCCGGGACAGGAGCCGCCTACGAGCAGTACGTC. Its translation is CASSGKSGTGAAYEQYV.

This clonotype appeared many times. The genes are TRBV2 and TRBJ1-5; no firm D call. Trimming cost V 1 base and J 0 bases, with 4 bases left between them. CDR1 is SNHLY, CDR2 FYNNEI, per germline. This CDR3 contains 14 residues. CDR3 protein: CASSEVGSNQPQHF. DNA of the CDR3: TGTGCCAGCAGTGAAGTGGGTAGCAATCAGCCCCAGCATTTT.

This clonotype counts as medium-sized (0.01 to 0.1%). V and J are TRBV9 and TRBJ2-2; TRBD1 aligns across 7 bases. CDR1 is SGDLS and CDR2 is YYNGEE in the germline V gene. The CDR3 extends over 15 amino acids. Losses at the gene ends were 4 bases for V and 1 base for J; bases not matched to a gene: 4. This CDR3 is CASSYRDRNTGELFF. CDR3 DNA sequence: TGTGCCAGCAGCTACCGGGACAGGAACACCGGGGAGCTGTTTTTT.

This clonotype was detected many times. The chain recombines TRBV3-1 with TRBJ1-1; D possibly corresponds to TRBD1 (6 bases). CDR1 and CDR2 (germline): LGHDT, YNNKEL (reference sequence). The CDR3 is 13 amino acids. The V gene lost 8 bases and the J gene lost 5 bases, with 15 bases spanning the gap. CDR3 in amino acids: CASCRRGLTEAFF. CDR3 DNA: TGTGCCAGCTGCCGACGGGGGCTTACTGAAGCTTTCTTT.

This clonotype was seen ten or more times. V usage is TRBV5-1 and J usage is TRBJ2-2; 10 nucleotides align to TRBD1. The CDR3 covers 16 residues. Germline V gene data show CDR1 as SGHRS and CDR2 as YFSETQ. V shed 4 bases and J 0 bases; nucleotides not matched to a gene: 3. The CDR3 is CASSGDRGPNTGELFF. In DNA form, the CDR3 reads TGCGCCAGCAGCGGCGACAGGGGGCCGAACACCGGGGAGCTGTTTTTT.

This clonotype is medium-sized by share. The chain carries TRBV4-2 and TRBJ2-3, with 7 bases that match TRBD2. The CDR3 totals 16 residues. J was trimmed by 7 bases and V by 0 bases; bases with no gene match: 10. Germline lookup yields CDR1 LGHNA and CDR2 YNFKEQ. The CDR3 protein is CASSQDRDGGRNTQYF. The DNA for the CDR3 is TGTGCCAGCAGCCAAGATAGGGACGGGGGGAGGAATACGCAGTATTTT.

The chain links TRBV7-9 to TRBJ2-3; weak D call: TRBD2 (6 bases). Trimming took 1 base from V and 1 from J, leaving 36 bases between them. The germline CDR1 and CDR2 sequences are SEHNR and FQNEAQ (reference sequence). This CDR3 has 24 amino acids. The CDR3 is CASSLDGELAGWDPLWGGTDTQYF. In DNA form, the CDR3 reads TGTGCCAGCAGCTTAGACGGAGAATTGGCGGGGTGGGACCCCCTCTGGGGTGGCACAGATACGCAGTATTTT. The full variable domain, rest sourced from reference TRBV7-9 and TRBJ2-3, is DTGVSQNPRHKITKRGQNVTFRCDPISEHNRLYWYRQTLGQGPEFLTYFQNEAQLEKSRLLSDRFSAERPKGSFSTLEIQRTEQGDSAMYLCASSLDGELAGWDPLWGGTDTQYFGPGTRLTVL.

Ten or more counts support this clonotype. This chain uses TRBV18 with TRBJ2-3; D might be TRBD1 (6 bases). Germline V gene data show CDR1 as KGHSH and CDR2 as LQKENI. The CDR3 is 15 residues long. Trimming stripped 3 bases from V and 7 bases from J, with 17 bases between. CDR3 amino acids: CASSPIDSQGNTQYF. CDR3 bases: TGTGCCAGCTCACCGATAGACTCCCAGGGGAATACGCAGTATTTT.

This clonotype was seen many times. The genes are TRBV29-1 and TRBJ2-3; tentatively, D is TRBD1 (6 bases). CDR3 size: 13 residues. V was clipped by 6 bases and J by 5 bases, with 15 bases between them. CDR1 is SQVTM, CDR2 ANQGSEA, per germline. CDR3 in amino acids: CSVRTVTLDTQYF. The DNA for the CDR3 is TGCAGCGTCCGGACAGTGACACTAGATACGCAGTATTTT.

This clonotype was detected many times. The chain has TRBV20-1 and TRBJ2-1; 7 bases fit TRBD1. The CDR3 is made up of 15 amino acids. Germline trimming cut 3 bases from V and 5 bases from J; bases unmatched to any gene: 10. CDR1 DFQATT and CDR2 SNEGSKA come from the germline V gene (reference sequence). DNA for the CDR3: TGCAGTGCTAGCGACAGGGTGCACGCGGACAATGAGCAGTTCTTC. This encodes CSASDRVHADNEQFF.

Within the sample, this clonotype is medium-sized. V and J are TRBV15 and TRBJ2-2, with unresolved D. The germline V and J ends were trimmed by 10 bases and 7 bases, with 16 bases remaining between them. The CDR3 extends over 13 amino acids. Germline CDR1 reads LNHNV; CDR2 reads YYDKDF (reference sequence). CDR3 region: CAISHVGNGELFF. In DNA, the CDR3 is TGTGCCATCTCTCACGTGGGGAACGGGGAGCTGTTTTTT.

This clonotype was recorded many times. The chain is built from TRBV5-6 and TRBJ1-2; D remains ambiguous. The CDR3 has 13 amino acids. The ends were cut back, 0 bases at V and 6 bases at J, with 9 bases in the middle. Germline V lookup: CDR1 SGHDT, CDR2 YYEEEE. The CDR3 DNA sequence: TGTGCCAGCAGCTTGGTGTCAGTCGATGGCTACACCTTC. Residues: CASSLVSVDGYTF.

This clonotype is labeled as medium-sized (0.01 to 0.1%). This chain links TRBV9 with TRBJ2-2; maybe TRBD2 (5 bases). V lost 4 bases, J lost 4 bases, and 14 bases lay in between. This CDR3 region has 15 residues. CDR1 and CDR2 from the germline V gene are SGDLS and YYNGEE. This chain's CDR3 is CASSPPKGVTGELFF. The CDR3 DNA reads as TGTGCCAGCAGCCCCCCAAAGGGAGTCACCGGGGAGCTGTTTTTT.

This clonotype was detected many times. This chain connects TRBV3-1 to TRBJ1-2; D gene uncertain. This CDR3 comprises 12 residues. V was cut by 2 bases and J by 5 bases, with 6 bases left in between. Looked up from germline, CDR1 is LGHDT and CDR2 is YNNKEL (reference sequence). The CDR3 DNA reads TGTGCCAGCAGCCAACAGGTTTATGGCTACACCTTC. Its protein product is CASSQQVYGYTF. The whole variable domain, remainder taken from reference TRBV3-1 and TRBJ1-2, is DTAVSQTPKYLVTQMGNDKSIKCEQNLGHDTMYWYKQDSKKFLKIMFSYNNKELIINETVPNRFSPKSPDKAHLNLHINSLELGDSAVYFCASSQQVYGYTFGSGTRLTVV.

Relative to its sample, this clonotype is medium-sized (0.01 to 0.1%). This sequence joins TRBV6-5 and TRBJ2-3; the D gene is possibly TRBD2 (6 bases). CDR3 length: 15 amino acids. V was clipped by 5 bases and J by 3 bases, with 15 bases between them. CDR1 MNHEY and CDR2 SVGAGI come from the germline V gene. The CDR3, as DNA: TGTGCCAGCAGTATGGGTACGGGAGCGACAGATACGCAGTATTTT. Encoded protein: CASSMGTGATDTQYF.

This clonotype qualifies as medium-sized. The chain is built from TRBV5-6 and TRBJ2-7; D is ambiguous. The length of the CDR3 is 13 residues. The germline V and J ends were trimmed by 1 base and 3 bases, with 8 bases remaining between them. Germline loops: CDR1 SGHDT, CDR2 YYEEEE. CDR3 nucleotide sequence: TGTGCCAGCAGCTTGCGTGCCATCTACGAGCAGTACTTC. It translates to CASSLRAIYEQYF.

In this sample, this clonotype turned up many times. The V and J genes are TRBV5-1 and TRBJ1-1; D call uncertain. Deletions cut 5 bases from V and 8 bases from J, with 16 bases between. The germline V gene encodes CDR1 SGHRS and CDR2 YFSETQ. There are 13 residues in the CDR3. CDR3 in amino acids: CASSRGGNSEAFF. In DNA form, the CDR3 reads TGCGCCAGCAGTCGAGGTGGGAACTCCGAAGCTTTCTTT.

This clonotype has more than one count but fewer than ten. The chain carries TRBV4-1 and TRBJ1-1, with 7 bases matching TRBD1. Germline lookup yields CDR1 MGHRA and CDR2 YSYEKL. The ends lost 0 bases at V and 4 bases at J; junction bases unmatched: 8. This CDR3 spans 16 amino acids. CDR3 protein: CASSQDGTGAGTEAFF. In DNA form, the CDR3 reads TGCGCCAGCAGCCAAGATGGAACAGGGGCCGGCACTGAAGCTTTCTTT.

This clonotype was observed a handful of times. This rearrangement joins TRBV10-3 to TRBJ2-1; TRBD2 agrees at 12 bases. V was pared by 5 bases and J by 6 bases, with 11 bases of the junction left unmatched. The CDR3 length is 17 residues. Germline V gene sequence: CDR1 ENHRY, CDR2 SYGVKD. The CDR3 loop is CAISKELASGGGNEQFF. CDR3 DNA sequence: TGTGCCATCAGTAAAGAACTAGCTAGCGGGGGGGGCAATGAGCAGTTCTTC.

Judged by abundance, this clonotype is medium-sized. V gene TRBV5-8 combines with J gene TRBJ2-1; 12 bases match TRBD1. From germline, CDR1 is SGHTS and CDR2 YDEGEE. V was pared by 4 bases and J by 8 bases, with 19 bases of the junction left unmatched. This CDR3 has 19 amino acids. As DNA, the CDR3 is TGTGCCAGCAGCCCGGGACAGGGGGCGGGGATAGCCCGATTTTATGAGCAGTTCTTC. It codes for CASSPGQGAGIARFYEQFF.

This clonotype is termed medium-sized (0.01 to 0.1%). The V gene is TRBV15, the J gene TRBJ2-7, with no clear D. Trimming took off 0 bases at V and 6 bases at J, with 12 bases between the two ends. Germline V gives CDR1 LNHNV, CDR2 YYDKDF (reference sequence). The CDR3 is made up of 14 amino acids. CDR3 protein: CATSRDFSRAEQYV. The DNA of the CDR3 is TGTGCCACCAGCAGAGATTTTTCCCGGGCCGAGCAGTACGTC.

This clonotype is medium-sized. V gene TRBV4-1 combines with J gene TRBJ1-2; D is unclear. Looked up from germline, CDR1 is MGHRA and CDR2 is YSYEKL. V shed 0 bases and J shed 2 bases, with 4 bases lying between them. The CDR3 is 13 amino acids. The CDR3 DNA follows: TGCGCCAGCAGCCAAGACCTGAACTATGGCTACACCTTC. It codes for CASSQDLNYGYTF.

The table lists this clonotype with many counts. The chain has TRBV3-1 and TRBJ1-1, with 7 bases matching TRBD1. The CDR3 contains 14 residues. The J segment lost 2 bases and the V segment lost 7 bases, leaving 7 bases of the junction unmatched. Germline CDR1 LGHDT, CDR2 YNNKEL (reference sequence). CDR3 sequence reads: CASNTGTENTEAFF. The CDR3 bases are TGTGCCAGCAACACCGGGACAGAAAACACTGAAGCTTTCTTT.

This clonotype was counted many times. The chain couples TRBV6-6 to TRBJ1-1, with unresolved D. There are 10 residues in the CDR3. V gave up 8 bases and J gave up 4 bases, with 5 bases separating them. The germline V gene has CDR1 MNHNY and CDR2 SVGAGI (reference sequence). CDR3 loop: CASYGTEAFF. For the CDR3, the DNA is TGTGCCAGCTATGGCACTGAAGCTTTCTTT.

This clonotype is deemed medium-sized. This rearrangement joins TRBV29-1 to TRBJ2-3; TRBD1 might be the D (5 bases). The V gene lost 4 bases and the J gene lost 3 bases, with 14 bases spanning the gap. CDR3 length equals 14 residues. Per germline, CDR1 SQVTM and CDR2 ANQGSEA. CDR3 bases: TGCAGCGTTGTGGCCTACCAGGGTACAGATACGCAGTATTTT. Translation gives CSVVAYQGTDTQYF.

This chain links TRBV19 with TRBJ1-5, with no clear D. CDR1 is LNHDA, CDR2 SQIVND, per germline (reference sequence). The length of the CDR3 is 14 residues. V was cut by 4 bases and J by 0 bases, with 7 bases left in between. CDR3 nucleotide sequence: TGTGCCAGTAGTACCCCATATAGCAATCAGCCCCAGCATTTT. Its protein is CASSTPYSNQPQHF.